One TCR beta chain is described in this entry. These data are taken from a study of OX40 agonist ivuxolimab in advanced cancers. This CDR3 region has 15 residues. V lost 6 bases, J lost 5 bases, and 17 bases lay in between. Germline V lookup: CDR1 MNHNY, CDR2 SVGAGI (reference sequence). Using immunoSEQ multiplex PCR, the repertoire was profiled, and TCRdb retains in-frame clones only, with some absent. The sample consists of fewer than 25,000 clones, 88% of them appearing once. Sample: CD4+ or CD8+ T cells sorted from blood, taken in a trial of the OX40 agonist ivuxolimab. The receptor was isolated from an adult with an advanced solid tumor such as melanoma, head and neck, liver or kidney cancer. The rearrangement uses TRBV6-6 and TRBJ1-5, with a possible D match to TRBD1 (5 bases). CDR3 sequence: CASREHQGRDQPQHF. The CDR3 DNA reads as TGTGCCAGCAGAGAGCACCAGGGTCGCGATCAGCCCCAGCATTTT.